This T cell receptor (beta chain) was sequenced in a study of cytomegalovirus exposure and HLA in healthy donors. Germline V gene data show CDR1 as SGHNT and CDR2 as YYREEE (reference sequence). J lost 2 bases, V lost 4 bases, and 6 bases had no gene match. The CDR3 extends over 15 amino acids. Study results and limitations: In an earlier analysis, in several hundred donors, most V segments appeared productive either ~87% or ~30% of the time.

A remark on this clone: The antigen is unknown.

PCR primers comprised 60 Vbeta and 13 Jbeta primers. Sequenced by immunoSEQ multiplex PCR; TCRdb stores in-frame clones only, minus some. The top ten hold roughly 2% of the sample, which has 130,000 to 150,000 clones, roughly 77% seen once. The chain has TRBV5-4 and TRBJ2-7; 10 nucleotides agree with TRBD2. The clonotype originates from a man between 25 and 39 years old in good health and CMV-seronegative. Sequences were obtained from PBMCs. The CDR3 sequence: CASSAGLAVTYEQYF. The CDR3 region has the DNA TGTGCCAGCAGCGCTGGACTAGCGGTTACCTACGAGCAGTACTTC.